The entry below describes one T cell receptor beta chain. Antigen: not known. Construction of TCR beta libraries was performed using quantitative 5'-RACE with molecular barcodes. A single record per CDR3 protein comes from TCRdb applying MiXCR to the 5' RACE reads. The sample contains some 270,000 distinct CDR3 sequences, 15% to 20% of which appear only once. This sample was taken from a study of CD8 T cells in ankylosing spondylitis. Broader study findings: Made up of roughly 8 highly homologous variants, a TCR beta motif appeared characteristic of ankylosing spondylitis blood. Reportedly, significant enrichment of disease-linked clones occurred in matched ankylosing spondylitis synovial fluid.

The specimen was blood, either unsorted or a sorted T cell fraction (not recorded which). The TCR originated in a male donor with ankylosing spondylitis or in good health (not recorded which).

CDR3 coding DNA: TGCGCCAGCAGCTCGTCCAGCGGGAGGGATGAGCAGTTCTTC. This sequence encodes CASSSSSGRDEQFF. The chain combines TRBV5-1 with TRBJ2-1; TRBD2 aligns across 10 bases. This CDR3 region has 14 residues. Per germline, CDR1 SGHRS and CDR2 YFSETQ. Trimming at V came to 3 bases and at J to 8 bases, leaving 5 bases not matched to a gene.